Each of the 20 T cell receptor beta chains below was sequenced from the same sample in a study of shared clonotypes between healthy human individuals. Generated by immunoSEQ multiplex PCR, the TCRdb table keeps only in-frame clones and is missing some. Of approximately 640,000 clones in the sample, more than 70% were seen once. The sample consisted of memory CD4+ T cells sorted from blood. As for subset: CD45RA-negative fraction. These receptors all come from a woman aged 25 to 39 in good health.

This clone showed up just once. V gene TRBV6-6 combines with J gene TRBJ2-1; TRBD1 matches at 9 bases. The V gene's germline CDR1 is MNHNY and CDR2 SVGAGI (reference sequence). V gave up 6 bases and J gave up 4 bases; unmatched junction bases: 4. CDR3 length: 14 amino acids. The CDR3 here is CASRTGTGYNEQFF. The CDR3 DNA sequence: TGTGCCAGCAGGACCGGGACAGGGTACAATGAGCAGTTCTTC.

V usage is TRBV5-6 and J usage is TRBJ2-7; D may be TRBD1 or TRBD2 (5 bases each). The CDR3 covers 14 residues. The germline gives CDR1 SGHDT, CDR2 YYEEEE. V was pared by 4 bases and J by 7 bases, with 18 bases between. The CDR3 bases are TGTGCCAGCAGCCGGGACCGATTCTCGGGTGAGCAGTACTTC. Translated, it gives CASSRDRFSGEQYF. The entire variable domain, with the rest obtained from reference TRBV5-6 and TRBJ2-7, is as follows: DAGVTQSPTHLIKTRGQQVTLRCSPKSGHDTVSWYQQALGQGPQFIFQYYEEEERQRGNFPDRFSGHQFPNYSSELNVNALLLGDSALYLCASSRDRFSGEQYFGPGTRLTVT.

DNA for the CDR3: TGTGCCAGCAGGTCCGGGACAGGGGACACCGGGGAGCTGTTTTTT. Amino acid sequence: CASRSGTGDTGELFF. The J gene is TRBJ2-2, the V gene TRBV11-2; 10 bases are shared with TRBD1. The CDR3 consists of 15 residues. The J segment lost 3 bases and the V segment lost 6 bases, leaving 4 bases of the junction unmatched. Germline assignment: CDR1 SGHAT and CDR2 FQNNGV.

This clone has a count of ten or more. J is TRBJ1-2 and V is TRBV27; D gene uncertain. Trimming shortened V by 3 bases and J by 11 bases, and 19 bases separated the two germline ends. This CDR3 comprises 14 residues. Germline values: CDR1 MNHEY, CDR2 SMNVEV (reference sequence). For the CDR3, the DNA is TGTGCCAGCAGTTTCGTGGACGGTCGGAGCCCGTACACCTTC. It encodes CASSFVDGRSPYTF.

Details on this clone: This sequence may be a read error, since a much larger clone differs from it by one base. The chain is built from TRBV7-2 and TRBJ2-2, with 8 bases identical to TRBD1. This CDR3 contains 16 residues. J lost 2 bases, V lost 0 bases, and 2 bases had no gene match. Per germline, CDR1 SGHTA and CDR2 FQGNSA. The chain's CDR3 is CASSLAGQANTGELFF. The DNA of the CDR3 is TGTGCCAGCAGCTTAGCGGGACAGGCTAACACCGGGGAGCTGTTTTTT.

Regarding this clone: Other DNA sequences in this sample translate to the same CDR3. This chain links TRBV18 with TRBJ2-5; D is perhaps TRBD1 (7 bases). The CDR3 has 14 residues. The ends were cut back, 2 bases at V and 5 bases at J, with 12 bases in the middle. CDR1 is KGHSH and CDR2 is LQKENI in the germline V gene. The CDR3 region is CASSPGPGGETQYF. The DNA for the CDR3 is TGTGCCAGCTCACCAGGACCAGGGGGGGAGACCCAGTACTTC.

V is TRBV2 and J is TRBJ2-2; D possibly corresponds to TRBD2 (6 bases). Germline loops: CDR1 SNHLY, CDR2 FYNNEI. The CDR3 runs 15 residues. The germline V and J ends were trimmed by 6 bases and 3 bases, with 14 bases remaining between them. The CDR3 nucleotides are TGTGCCAGCAGAAGACTAGGTCGGGACACCGGGGAGCTGTTTTTT. Protein product: CASRRLGRDTGELFF.

This chain uses TRBV28 with TRBJ2-3, with 10 positions matching TRBD2. The V segment lost 5 bases and the J segment 3 bases; nucleotides outside the gene matches: 14. The CDR3 extends over 18 amino acids. Germline values: CDR1 MDHEN, CDR2 SYDVKM. The CDR3 sequence is CASSPRVIAGGRTDTQYF. CDR3 nucleotides: TGTGCCAGCAGTCCCCGTGTGATAGCGGGAGGTAGAACAGATACGCAGTATTTT.

Of note for this clone: The same CDR3 arises from other DNA sequences in this sample as well. J is TRBJ2-3 and V is TRBV5-1, with D perhaps TRBD2 (6 bases). This CDR3 region has 14 residues. The ends were cut back, 4 bases at V and 3 bases at J, with 12 bases in the middle. Germline V gene lookup returns CDR1 SGHRS and CDR2 YFSETQ. The DNA for the CDR3 is TGCGCCAGCAGCCAGGGAGGAGGAACAGATACGCAGTATTTT. Protein: CASSQGGGTDTQYF.

The chain recombines TRBV7-8 with TRBJ1-3, with unresolved D. CDR1 and CDR2 (germline): SGHVS, FQNEAQ. Deletions cut 5 bases from V and 0 bases from J, with 11 bases between. CDR3 length: 15 amino acids. The CDR3 is CASSKQHLSGNTIYF. The DNA of the CDR3 is TGTGCCAGCAGCAAACAGCATCTCTCTGGAAACACCATATATTTT.

The chain is built from TRBV6-5 and TRBJ2-3; TRBD2 aligns across 10 bases. CDR1 is MNHEY and CDR2 is SVGAGI in the germline V gene. V shed 6 bases, J shed 6 bases, and the junction held 9 bases outside the gene matches. The CDR3 contains 15 residues. The CDR3 reads CASRTLAGAGDTQYF. The CDR3 nucleotides read TGTGCCAGCAGAACTCTAGCGGGAGCTGGGGATACGCAGTATTTT.

For the CDR3, the DNA is TGTGCCAGCAGCTCCCATCGTCAGCCCCAGCATTTT. Protein sequence: CASSSHRQPQHF. The chain joins TRBV13 to TRBJ1-5; D ambiguous. Germline lookup yields CDR1 PRHDT and CDR2 FYEKMQ (reference sequence). The V and J ends lost 4 bases and 6 bases respectively, with 7 bases between them. The CDR3 has 12 amino acids.

This clone has only one observation. The gene calls are TRBV5-1 and TRBJ2-1; TRBD2 agrees at 12 bases. This CDR3 has 19 amino acids. Germline lookup yields CDR1 SGHRS and CDR2 YFSETQ. Losses at the gene ends were 4 bases for V and 0 bases for J; bases not matched to a gene: 11. This CDR3 reads CASSLGTSGRRSSYNEQFF. The CDR3 region has the DNA TGCGCCAGCAGCCTAGGGACTAGCGGGCGAAGGAGCTCCTACAATGAGCAGTTCTTC.

The rearrangement joins TRBV29-1 to TRBJ2-1, with D possibly TRBD2 on 6 matching bases. The germline CDR1 and CDR2 sequences are SQVTM and ANQGSEA. This CDR3 region has 14 residues. Trimming cost V 6 bases and J 1 base, with 13 bases left between them. The CDR3 coding sequence is TGCAGCGTGGGCCGACTAGTGTCCTACAATGAGCAGTTCTTC. Translated, it gives CSVGRLVSYNEQFF.

This chain joins TRBV4-1 and TRBJ2-7, with D possibly TRBD2 on 6 matching bases. CDR1 is MGHRA and CDR2 is YSYEKL in the germline V gene. V was pared by 0 bases and J by 7 bases, with 19 bases between. There are 16 residues in the CDR3. CDR3: CASSQDYLASTGEQYF. The CDR3 DNA follows: TGCGCCAGCAGCCAAGACTACCTAGCGTCAACGGGGGAGCAGTACTTC.

This clone has a single count. V usage is TRBV5-4 and J usage is TRBJ2-2; D is perhaps TRBD1 or TRBD2 (5 bases each). Germline V gene data show CDR1 as SGHNT and CDR2 as YYREEE (reference sequence). This CDR3 spans 14 amino acids. V gave up 4 bases and J gave up 4 bases, with 11 bases separating them. CDR3: CASSQGPSTGELFF. The DNA of the CDR3 is TGTGCCAGCAGCCAGGGACCAAGCACCGGGGAGCTGTTTTTT.

The chain is built from TRBV11-2 and TRBJ2-1, with a possible D match to TRBD1 (5 bases). Germline V gives CDR1 SGHAT, CDR2 FQNNGV. CDR3 size: 18 residues. Trimming took 0 bases from V and 4 from J, leaving 19 bases between them. The CDR3 nucleotides read TGTGCCAGCAGCTTAGATCTTGCGAGGACAAATACATACAATGAGCAGTTCTTC. It encodes CASSLDLARTNTYNEQFF.

The chain combines TRBV4-1 with TRBJ2-2; 11 positions match TRBD2. From germline, CDR1 is MGHRA and CDR2 YSYEKL. The CDR3 extends over 16 amino acids. Trimming at V came to 3 bases and at J to 6 bases, leaving 6 bases not matched to a gene. CDR3 sequence (DNA): TGCGCCAGCAGCCAGGTACTAGCGGGAGTCTCCGGGGAGCTGTTTTTT. It specifies CASSQVLAGVSGELFF.

The chain uses TRBV28 and TRBJ2-5; a weak D match, TRBD1 (6 bases). The CDR3 spans 14 residues. Trimming took 4 bases from V and 5 from J, leaving 14 bases between them. Germline V gene lookup returns CDR1 MDHEN and CDR2 SYDVKM. The CDR3 DNA reads TGTGCCAGCAGTTCCCAGGGGTTCGGGGAGACCCAGTACTTC. Translation gives CASSSQGFGETQYF.

The V gene is TRBV6-1, the J gene TRBJ2-5, with D perhaps TRBD2 (5 bases). The closer fit of TRBJ2-7 to the DNA end suggests the J call may be wrong. Germline values: CDR1 MNHNS, CDR2 SASEGT. The CDR3 has 15 residues. The CDR3 DNA follows: TGTGCCAGCAGCGGAGGACCCGGACCGTTCTACGAGCAGTACTTC. Translation: CASSGGPGPFYEQYF.